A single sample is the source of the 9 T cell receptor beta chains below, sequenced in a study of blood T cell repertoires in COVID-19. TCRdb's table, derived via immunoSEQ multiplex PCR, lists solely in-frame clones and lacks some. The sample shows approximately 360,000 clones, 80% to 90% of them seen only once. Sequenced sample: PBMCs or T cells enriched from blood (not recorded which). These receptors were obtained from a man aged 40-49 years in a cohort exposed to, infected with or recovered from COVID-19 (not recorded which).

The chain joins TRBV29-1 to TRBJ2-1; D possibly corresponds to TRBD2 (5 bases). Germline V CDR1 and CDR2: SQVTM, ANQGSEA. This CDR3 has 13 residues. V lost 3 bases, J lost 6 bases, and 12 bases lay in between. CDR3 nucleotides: TGCAGCGTTGACTCACAGCGGAGCAATGAGCAGTTCTTC. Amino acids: CSVDSQRSNEQFF.

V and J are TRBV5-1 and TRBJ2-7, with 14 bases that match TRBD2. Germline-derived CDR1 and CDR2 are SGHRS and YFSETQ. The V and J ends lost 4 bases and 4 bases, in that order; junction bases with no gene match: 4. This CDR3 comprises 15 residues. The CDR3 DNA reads TGCGCCAGCAGCCCAGGGACTAGCGGGAGATACGAGCAGTACTTC. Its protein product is CASSPGTSGRYEQYF.

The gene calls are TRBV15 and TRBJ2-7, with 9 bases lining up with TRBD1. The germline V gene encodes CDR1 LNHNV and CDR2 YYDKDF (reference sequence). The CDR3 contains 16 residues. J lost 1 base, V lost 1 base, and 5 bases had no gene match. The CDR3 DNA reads TGTGCCACCAGCAGAGGCGGGACAGGGCAATCCTACGAGCAGTACTTC. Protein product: CATSRGGTGQSYEQYF.

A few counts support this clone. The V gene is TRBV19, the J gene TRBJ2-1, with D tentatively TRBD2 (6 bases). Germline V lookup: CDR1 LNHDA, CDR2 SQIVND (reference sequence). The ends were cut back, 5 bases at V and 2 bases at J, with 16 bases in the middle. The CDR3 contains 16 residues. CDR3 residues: CASSPPGGGTYNEQFF. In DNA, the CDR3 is TGTGCCAGTAGTCCTCCCGGGGGAGGCACCTACAATGAGCAGTTCTTC. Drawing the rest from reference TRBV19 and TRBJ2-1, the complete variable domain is DGGITQSPKYLFRKEGQNVTLSCEQNLNHDAMYWYRQDPGQGLRLIYYSQIVNDFQKGDIAEGYSVSREKKESFPLTVTSAQKNPTAFYLCASSPPGGGTYNEQFFGPGTRLTVL.

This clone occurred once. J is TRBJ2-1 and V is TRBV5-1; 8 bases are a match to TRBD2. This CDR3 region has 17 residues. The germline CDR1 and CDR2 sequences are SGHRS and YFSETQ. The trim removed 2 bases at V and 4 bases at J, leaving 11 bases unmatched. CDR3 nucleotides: TGCGCCAGCAGCTTTGGGGCTGGCGGGAGGTTTTACAATGAGCAGTTCTTC. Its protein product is CASSFGAGGRFYNEQFF.

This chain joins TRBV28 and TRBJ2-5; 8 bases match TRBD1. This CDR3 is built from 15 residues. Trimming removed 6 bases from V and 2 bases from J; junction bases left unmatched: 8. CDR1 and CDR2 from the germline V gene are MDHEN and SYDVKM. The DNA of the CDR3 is TGTGCCAGCAGGCCCGGGGACAGGTTACAAGAGACCCAGTACTTC. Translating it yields CASRPGDRLQETQYF.

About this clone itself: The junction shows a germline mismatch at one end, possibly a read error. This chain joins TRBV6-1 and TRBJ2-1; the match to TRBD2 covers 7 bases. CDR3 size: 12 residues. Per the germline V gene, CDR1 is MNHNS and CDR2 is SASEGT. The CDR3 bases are TGTGCCAGCAGTGAACACCGGGACTATATCGTCTTC. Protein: CASSEHRDYIVF.

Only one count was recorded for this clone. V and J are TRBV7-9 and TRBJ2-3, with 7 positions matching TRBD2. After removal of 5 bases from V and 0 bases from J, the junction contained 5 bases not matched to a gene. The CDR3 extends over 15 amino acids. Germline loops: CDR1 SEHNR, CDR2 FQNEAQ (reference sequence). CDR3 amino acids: CASSPGLSSTDTQYF. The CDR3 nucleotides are TGTGCCAGCAGCCCGGGACTATCTAGCACAGATACGCAGTATTTT.

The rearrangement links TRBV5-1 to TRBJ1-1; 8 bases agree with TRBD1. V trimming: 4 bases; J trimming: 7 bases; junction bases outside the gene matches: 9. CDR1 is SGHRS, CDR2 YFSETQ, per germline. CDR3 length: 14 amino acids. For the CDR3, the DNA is TGCGCCAGCAGCCCGCAGGGGGCCAACCTTGAAGCTTTCTTT. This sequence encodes CASSPQGANLEAFF.